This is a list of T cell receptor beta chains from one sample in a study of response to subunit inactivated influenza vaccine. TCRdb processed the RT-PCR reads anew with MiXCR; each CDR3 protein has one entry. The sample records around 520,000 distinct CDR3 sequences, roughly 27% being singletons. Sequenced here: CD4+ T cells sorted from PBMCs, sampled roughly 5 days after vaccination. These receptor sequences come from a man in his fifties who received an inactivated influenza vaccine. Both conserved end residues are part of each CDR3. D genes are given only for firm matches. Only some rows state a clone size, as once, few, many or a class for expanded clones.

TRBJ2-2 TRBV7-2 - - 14 CASSFDMKAGELFF TGTGCCAGCAGCTTCGACATGAAGGCCGGGGAGCTGTTTTTT
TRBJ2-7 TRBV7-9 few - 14 CASSLIGRSYEQYF TGTGCCAGCAGCTTAATCGGGCGTTCGTACGAGCAGTACTTC
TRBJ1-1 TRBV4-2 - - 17 CASSISAGPMNNTEAFF TGTGCCAGCAGCATATCAGCCGGGCCTATGAACAACACTGAAGCTTTCTTT
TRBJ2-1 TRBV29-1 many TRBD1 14 CSVDVTGAYNEQFF TGCAGCGTTGACGTGACAGGGGCCTACAATGAGCAGTTCTTC
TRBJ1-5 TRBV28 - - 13 CATLGQGNQPQHF TGTGCCACCTTGGGGCAGGGCAATCAGCCCCAGCATTTT
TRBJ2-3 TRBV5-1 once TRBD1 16 CASSAGTGPSTDTQYF TGCGCCAGCAGCGCAGGGACAGGGCCTAGCACAGATACGCAGTATTTT
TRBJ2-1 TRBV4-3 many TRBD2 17 CASSQVSGRGSYNEQFF TGCGCCAGCAGCCAAGTCAGCGGGAGAGGCTCCTACAATGAGCAGTTCTTC
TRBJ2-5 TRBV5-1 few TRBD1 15 CASSLTGGIQETQYF TGCGCCAGCAGCTTGACAGGGGGCATCCAAGAGACCCAGTACTTC
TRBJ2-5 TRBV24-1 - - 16 CATSDNEAATRETQYF TGTGCCACCAGTGACAACGAGGCGGCCACCCGGGAGACCCAGTACTTC
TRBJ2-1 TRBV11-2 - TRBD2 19 CASSLDPLAGSSSYNEQFF TGTGCCAGCAGCTTAGATCCACTAGCGGGCTCTAGCTCCTACAATGAGCAGTTCTTC
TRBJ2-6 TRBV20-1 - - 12 CSAARGANVLTF TGCAGTGCAGCCCGCGGGGCCAACGTCCTGACTTTC
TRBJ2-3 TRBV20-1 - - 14 CSAREPASTDTQYF TGCAGTGCTAGAGAGCCAGCTAGCACAGATACGCAGTATTTT
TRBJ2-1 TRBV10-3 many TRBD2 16 CAISEKATSGDNEQFF TGTGCCATCAGTGAGAAGGCGACTAGCGGGGACAATGAGCAGTTCTTC
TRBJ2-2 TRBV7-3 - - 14 CASSRSGNTGELFF TGTGCCAGCAGCCGTAGCGGGAACACCGGGGAGCTGTTTTTT
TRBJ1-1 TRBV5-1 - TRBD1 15 CASSTLQGASTEAFF TGCGCCAGCAGCACGTTACAGGGGGCGAGCACTGAAGCTTTCTTT
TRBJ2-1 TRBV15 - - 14 CATSRAQLVHEQFF TGTGCCACCAGCAGAGCACAACTAGTCCATGAGCAGTTCTTC
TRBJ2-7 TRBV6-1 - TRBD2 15 CASSRGRRGLREQYF TGTGCCAGCAGTCGGGGACGGCGGGGGTTGAGAGAGCAGTACTTC
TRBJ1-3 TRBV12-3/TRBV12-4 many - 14 CASSLRDNADTIYF TGTGCCAGCAGTTTAAGGGACAACGCGGACACCATATATTTT
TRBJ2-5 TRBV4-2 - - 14 CASSQELDNETQYF TGTGCCAGCAGCCAAGAACTAGACAACGAGACCCAGTACTTC
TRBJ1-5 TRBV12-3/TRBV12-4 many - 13 CASSLRGNQPQHF TGTGCCAGCAGTTTACGCGGCAATCAGCCCCAGCATTTT
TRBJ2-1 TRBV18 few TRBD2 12 CASSPSAGGEVF TGTGCCAGCTCACCATCAGCGGGGGGAGAGGTCTTC
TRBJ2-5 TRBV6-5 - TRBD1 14 CASSHGTGGETQYF TGTGCCAGCAGTCACGGGACAGGGGGAGAGACCCAGTACTTC
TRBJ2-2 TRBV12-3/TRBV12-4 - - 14 CASRGLENTGELFF TGTGCCAGCAGAGGACTCGAAAACACCGGGGAGCTGTTTTTT
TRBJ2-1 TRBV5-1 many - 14 CASSFDTSYNEQFF TGCGCCAGCAGCTTTGACACCTCCTACAATGAGCAGTTCTTC
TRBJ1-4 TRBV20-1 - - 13 CSGRGGRNEKLFF TGCAGTGGCCGTGGTGGCAGGAATGAAAAACTGTTTTTT
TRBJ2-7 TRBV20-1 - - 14 CSADSFVRSYEQYF TGCAGTGCCGATTCGTTCGTCCGATCCTACGAGCAGTACTTC
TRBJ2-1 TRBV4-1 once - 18 CASSQVDLGFARGNEQFF TGCGCCAGCAGCCAAGTGGATCTGGGCTTCGCGAGGGGCAATGAGCAGTTCTTC
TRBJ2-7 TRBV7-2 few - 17 CASSFGASRTRPYEQYF TGTGCCAGCAGCTTCGGGGCGTCCCGCACAAGGCCCTACGAGCAGTACTTC
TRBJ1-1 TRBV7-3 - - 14 CASSLRSSATEAFF TGTGCCAGCAGCTTAAGATCGTCAGCTACTGAAGCTTTCTTT
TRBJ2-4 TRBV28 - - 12 CASSIAKNIQYF TGTGCCAGCAGTATAGCCAAAAACATTCAGTACTTC
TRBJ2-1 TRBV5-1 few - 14 CASSLGDRLEEQFF TGCGCCAGCAGCTTGGGGGACCGCTTGGAGGAGCAGTTCTTC
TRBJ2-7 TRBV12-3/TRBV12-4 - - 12 CASTGWGSEQYF TGTGCCAGCACCGGTTGGGGTTCGGAGCAGTACTTC